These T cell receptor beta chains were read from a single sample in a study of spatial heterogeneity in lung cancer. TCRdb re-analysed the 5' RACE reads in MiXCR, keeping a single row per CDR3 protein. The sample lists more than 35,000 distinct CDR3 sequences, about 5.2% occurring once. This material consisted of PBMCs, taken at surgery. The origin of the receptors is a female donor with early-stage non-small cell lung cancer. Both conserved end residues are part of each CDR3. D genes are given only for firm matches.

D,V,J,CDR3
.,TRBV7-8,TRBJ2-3,CASREEEDTQYF
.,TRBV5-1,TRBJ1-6,CASSLAGVRNNSPLHF
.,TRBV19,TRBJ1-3,CASTSGLRAENTIYF
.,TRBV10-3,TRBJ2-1,CAISDPRQGGGNEQFF
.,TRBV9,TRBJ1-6,CASSVEGNRNSPLHF
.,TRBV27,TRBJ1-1,CASSFGRFNPEAFF
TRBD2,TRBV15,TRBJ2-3,CATSRPRLAGATDTQYF
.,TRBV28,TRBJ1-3,CASRETRNTIYF
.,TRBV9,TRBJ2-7,CASSVAEGRAYEQYF
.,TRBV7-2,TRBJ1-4,CASSYGEANEKLFF
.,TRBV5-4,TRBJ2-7,CASGEQASYEQYF
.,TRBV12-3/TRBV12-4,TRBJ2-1,CASSLDGGPSYNEQFF
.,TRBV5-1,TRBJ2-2,CASSLAWGRTGELFF
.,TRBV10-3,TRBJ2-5,CAITATTGGAQETQYF
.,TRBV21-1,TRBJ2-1,CASSGTVLTLPYNEQFF
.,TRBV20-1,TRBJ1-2,CSAGRAGANYGYTF
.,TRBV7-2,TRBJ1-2,CASSLVGPGPPNYGYTF
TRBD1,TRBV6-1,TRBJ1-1,CASSVRQGEAFF
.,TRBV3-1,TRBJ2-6,CASSRLQGRANVLTF
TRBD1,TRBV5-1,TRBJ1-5,CASSPGTVSNQPQHF
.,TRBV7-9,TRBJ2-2,CASISGRLDTGELFF
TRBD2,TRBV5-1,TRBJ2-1,CASSLNSGGANEQFF
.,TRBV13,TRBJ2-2,CASSLGGPTGELFF
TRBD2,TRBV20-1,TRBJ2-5,CSARGTGTSFQTQYF
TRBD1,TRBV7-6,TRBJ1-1,CASSRGTGYSGTEAFF
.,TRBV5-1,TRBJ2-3,CASSSPLGGQLTDTQYF
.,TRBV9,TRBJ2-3,CASSTRVRGAGTHTDTQYF
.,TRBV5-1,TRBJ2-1,CASSPGDGTFSGNEQFF
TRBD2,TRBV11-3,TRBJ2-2,CASSSQRGGLAGELFF
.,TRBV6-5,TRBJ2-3,CASSFGLGTDTQYF
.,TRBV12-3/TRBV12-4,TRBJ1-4,CASSPLMGPNEKLFF
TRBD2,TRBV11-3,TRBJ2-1,CASSLGGGSHNEQFF
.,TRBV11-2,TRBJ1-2,CASSLDLLEAGSDYGYTF
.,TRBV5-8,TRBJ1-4,CASSLGGWTTNEKLFF
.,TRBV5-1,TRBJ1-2,CASSLEVAVSGYTF
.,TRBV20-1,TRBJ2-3,CSARVGGGSAEYF
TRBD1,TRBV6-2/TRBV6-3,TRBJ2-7,CASRPRDRISYEQYF
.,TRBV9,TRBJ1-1,CASSAFDRTTEAFF
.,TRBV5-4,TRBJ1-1,CASSLMGAPTAPAFF
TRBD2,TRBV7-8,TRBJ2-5,CASSLGRETQYF
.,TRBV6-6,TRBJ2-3,CASSYVGTTGDTQYF
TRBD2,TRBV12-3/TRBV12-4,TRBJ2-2,CASSWEGRGTGELFF
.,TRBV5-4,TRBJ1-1,CASSLGQMNTEAFF
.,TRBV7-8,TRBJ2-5,CASTPTTGKETQYF
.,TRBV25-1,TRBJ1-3,CASSEGGSGNTIYF
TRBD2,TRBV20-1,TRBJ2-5,CSAREQTLAGRETQYF
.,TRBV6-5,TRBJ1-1,CASSYSPAAPEAFF
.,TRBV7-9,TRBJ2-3,CASSPTGLTNTDTQYF
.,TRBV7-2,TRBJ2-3,CASSLSPSDTQYF
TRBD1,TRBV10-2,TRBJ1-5,CASSDGTGAQPQHF
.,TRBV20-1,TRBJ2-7,CSAREYPEQYF
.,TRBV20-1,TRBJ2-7,CSARDRRGRTYEQYF